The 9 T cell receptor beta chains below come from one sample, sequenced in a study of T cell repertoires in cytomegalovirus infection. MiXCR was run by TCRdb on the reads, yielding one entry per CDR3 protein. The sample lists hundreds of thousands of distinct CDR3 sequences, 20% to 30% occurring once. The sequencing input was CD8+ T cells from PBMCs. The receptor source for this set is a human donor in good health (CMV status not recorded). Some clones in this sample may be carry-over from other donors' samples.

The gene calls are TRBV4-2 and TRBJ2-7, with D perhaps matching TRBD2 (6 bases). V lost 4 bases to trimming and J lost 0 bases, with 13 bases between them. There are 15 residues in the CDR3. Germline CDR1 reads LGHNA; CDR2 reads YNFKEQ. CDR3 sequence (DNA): TGTGCCAGCAGCCGTGGGGCGGGGAGCTCCTACGAGCAGTACTTC. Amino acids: CASSRGAGSSYEQYF.

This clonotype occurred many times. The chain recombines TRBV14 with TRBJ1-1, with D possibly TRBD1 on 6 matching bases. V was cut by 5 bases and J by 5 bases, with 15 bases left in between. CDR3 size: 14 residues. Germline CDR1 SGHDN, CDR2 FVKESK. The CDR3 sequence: CASSGGTPWTEAFF. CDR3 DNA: TGTGCCAGCAGCGGGGGCACCCCTTGGACTGAAGCTTTCTTT.

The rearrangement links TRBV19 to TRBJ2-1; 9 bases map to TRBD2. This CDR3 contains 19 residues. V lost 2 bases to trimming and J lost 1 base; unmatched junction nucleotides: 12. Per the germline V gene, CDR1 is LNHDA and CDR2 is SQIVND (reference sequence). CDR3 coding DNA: TGTGCCAGTAGTATAAAGGGACTTTGGCGGGGGGGTTCCTACAATGAGCAGTTCTTC. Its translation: CASSIKGLWRGGSYNEQFF.

CDR3 DNA sequence: TGCGCCGGAGGGGCCGGTTTTGACGAGCAGTACTTC. Translating gives CAGGAGFDEQYF. This rearrangement joins TRBV20-1 to TRBJ2-7; D is perhaps TRBD2 (6 bases). Germline V gene data show CDR1 as DFQATT and CDR2 as SNEGSKA (reference sequence). The CDR3 has 12 amino acids.

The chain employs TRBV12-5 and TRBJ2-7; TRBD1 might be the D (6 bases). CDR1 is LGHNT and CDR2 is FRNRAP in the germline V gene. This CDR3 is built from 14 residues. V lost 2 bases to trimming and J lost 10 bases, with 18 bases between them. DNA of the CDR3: TGTGCTAGTGGTTTGCCCTCACAGGGAGTGGATCAGTACGTC. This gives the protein CASGLPSQGVDQYV.

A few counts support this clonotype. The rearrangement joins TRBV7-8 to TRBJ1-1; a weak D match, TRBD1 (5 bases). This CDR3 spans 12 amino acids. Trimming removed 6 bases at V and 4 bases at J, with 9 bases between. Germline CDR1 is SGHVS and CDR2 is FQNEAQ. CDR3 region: CASRSRVTEAFF. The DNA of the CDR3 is TGTGCCAGCAGATCCAGGGTCACTGAAGCTTTCTTT. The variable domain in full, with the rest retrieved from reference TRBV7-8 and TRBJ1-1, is GAGVSQSPRYKVAKRGQDVALRCDPISGHVSLFWYQQALGQGPEFLTYFQNEAQLDKSGLPSDRFFAERPEGSVSTLKIQRTQQEDSAVYLCASRSRVTEAFFGQGTRLTVV.

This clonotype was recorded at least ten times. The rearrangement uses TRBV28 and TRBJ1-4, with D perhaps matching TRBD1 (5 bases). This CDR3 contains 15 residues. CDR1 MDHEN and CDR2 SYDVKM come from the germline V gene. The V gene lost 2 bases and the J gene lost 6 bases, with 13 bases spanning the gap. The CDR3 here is CASSLGEGRDEKLFF. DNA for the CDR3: TGTGCCAGCAGTTTAGGAGAGGGGAGGGATGAAAAACTGTTTTTT.

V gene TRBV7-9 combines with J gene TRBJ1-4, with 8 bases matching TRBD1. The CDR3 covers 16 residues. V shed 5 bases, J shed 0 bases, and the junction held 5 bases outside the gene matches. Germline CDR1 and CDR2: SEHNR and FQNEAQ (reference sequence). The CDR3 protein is CASSMGQVATNEKLFF. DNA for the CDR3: TGTGCCAGCAGCATGGGACAGGTTGCAACTAATGAAAAACTGTTTTTT.

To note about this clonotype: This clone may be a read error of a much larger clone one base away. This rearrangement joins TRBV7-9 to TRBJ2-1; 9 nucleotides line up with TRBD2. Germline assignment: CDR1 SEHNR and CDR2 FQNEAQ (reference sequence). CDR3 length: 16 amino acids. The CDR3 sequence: CANSLVVAGEYNEQFF. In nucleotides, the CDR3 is TGTGCCAACAGCTTAGTTGTAGCGGGGGAGTACAATGAGCAGTTCTTC.